This paragraph reports one T cell receptor (beta chain). The data are from a study of blood T cell repertoires in COVID-19. The wider study: The United States, Italy and Spain supplied acute and convalescent COVID-19 samples.

As processed by the authors: Amplifying reference gene primers gave estimates of nucleated cell counts. Only in-frame clones appear in the TCRdb table, and some are missing; sequencing was by immunoSEQ multiplex PCR. The V and J calls and the clone size are those of that table, but D and trimming were determined from the DNA. The repertoire holds 300,000 or so clones, with 85% to 90% as singletons. The origin of this receptor is a woman in her thirties or forties with acute or convalescent COVID-19. The sequencing input was peripheral blood.

The CDR3 sequence is CASSPRGDSGELFF. CDR3 coding DNA: TGTGCCAGCTCACCACGGGGGGATTCCGGGGAGCTGTTTTTT. The chain combines TRBV18 with TRBJ2-2; possible D gene TRBD2, 6 bases. The CDR3 length is 14 residues. Germline CDR1 reads KGHSH; CDR2 reads LQKENI. The V and J ends lost 1 base and 6 bases respectively, with 9 bases between them.